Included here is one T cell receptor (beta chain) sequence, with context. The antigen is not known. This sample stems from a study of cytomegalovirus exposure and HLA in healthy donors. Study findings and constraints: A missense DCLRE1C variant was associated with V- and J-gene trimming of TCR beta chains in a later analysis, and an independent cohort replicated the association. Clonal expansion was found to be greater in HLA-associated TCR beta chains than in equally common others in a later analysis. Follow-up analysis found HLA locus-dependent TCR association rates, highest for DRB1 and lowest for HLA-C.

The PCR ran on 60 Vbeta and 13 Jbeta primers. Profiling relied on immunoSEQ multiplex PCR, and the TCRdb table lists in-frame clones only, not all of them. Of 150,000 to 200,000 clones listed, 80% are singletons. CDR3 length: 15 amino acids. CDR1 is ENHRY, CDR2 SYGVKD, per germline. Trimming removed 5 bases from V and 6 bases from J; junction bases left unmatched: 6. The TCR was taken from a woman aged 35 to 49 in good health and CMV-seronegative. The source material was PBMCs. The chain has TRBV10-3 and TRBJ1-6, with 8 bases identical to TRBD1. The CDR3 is CAISRTGTINSPLHF. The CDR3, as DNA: TGTGCCATCAGTCGGACAGGGACAATTAATTCACCCCTCCACTTT.